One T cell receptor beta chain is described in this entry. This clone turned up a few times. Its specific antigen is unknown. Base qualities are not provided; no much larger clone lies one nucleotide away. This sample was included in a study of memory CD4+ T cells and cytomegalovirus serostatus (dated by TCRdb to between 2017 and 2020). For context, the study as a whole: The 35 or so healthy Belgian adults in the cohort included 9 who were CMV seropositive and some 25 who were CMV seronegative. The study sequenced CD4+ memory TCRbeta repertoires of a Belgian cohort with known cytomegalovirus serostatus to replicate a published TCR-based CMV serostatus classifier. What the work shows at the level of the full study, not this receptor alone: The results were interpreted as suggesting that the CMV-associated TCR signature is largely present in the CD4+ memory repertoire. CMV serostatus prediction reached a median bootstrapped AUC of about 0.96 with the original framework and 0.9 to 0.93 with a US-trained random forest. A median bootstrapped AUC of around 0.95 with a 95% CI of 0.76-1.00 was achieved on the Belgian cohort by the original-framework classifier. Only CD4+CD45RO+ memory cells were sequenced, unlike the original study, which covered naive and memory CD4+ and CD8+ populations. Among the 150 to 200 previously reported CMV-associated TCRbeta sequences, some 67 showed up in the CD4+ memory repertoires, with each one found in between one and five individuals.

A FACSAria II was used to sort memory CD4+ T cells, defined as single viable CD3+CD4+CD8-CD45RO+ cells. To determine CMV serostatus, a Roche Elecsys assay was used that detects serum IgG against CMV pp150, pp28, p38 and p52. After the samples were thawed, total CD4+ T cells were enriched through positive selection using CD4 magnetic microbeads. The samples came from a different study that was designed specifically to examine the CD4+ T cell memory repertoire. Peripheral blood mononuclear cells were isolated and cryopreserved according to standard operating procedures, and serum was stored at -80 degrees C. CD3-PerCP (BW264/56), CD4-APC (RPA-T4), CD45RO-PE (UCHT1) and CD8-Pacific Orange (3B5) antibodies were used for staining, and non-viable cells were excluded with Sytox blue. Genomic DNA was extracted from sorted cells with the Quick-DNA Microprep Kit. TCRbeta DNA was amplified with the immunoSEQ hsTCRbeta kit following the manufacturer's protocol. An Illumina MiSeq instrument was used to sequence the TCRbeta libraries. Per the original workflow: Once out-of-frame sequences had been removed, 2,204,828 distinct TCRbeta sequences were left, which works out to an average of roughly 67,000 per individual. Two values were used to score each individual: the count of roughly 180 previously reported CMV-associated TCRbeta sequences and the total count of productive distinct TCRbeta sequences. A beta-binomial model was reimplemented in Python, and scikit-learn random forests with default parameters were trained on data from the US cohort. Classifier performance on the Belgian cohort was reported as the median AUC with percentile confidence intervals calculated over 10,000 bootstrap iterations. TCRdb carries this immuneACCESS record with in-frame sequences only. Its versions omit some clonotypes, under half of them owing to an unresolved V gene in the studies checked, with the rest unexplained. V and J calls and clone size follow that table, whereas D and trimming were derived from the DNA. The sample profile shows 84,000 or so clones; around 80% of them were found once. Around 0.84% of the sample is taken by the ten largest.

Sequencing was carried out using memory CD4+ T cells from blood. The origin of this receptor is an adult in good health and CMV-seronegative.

The encoded CDR3 is CASSIGRDRMPSYTF. The sequenced DNA is TGTGCCAGTAGTATTGGTCGGGACAGGATGCCGAGCTACACCTTC. The receptor chain draws on TRBV19 and TRBJ1-2; 8 junctional bases match TRBD1. CDR1 and CDR2 were assigned from the germline V gene (reference sequence) as LNHDA and SQIVND. Reading from cysteine to phenylalanine, the CDR3 counts 15 amino acids. The read is trimmed to its CDR3 DNA, 45 bases read in frame from base 1. V is trimmed back by 3 bases and J by 9 bases, and the junction contains 12 bases that no gene match accounts for. Reference TRBV19 and TRBJ1-2 proteins supply the regions before and after the CDR3; the full variable domain is: DGGITQSPKYLFRKEGQNVTLSCEQNLNHDAMYWYRQDPGQGLRLIYYSQIVNDFQKGDIAEGYSVSREKKESFPLTVTSAQKNPTAFYLCASSIGRDRMPSYTFGSGTRLTVV.